The 23 T cell receptor beta chains below were found in one sample sequenced in a study of cytomegalovirus exposure and HLA in healthy donors. Primers included in the PCR were 60 Vbeta and 13 Jbeta primers. The protocol was immunoSEQ multiplex PCR, while the TCRdb copy is restricted to in-frame clones and leaves out a portion. The sample includes approximately 150,000 clones, roughly 80% of them seen just once. Sequenced input: PBMCs. Receptors originate from a woman in her twenties or thirties in good health and CMV-seronegative.

This chain connects TRBV5-4 to TRBJ2-3; D unresolved. The ends were cut back, 4 bases at V and 7 bases at J, with 10 bases in the middle. This CDR3 is built from 12 residues. Germline assignment: CDR1 SGHNT and CDR2 YYREEE (reference sequence). The CDR3 loop is CASSLLGNTQYF. The DNA of the CDR3 is TGTGCCAGCAGCCTCCTAGGAAATACGCAGTATTTT.

A few counts support this clone. The genes are TRBV2 and TRBJ2-5, with TRBD2 identical over 12 bases. Losses at the gene ends were 6 bases for V and 4 bases for J; bases not matched to a gene: 0. Germline V gene lookup returns CDR1 SNHLY and CDR2 FYNNEI. The CDR3 has 13 amino acids. This CDR3 reads CASRTSGGETQYF. The CDR3 nucleotides read TGTGCCAGCAGGACTAGCGGGGGAGAGACCCAGTACTTC.

The CDR3 sequence is CASSQLATEQYF. The CDR3 DNA sequence: TGTGCCAGCAGCCAATTAGCGACCGAGCAGTACTTC. The V and J genes are TRBV14 and TRBJ2-7; D is possibly TRBD2 (5 bases). This CDR3 comprises 12 residues. CDR1 and CDR2 (germline): SGHDN, FVKESK. With 2 bases removed from V and 6 bases from J, the gap between germline ends came to 8 bases.

The chain has TRBV27 and TRBJ1-4, with D possibly being TRBD1 (5 bases). V shed 2 bases and J shed 7 bases, with 14 bases lying between them. There are 15 residues in the CDR3. Germline CDR1 and CDR2: MNHEY and SMNVEV (reference sequence). The CDR3 protein is CASSLRGSQGEKLFF. Written as DNA, the CDR3 is TGTGCCAGCAGTTTACGGGGGTCTCAGGGTGAAAAACTGTTTTTT.

This chain joins TRBV10-1 and TRBJ2-2, with D unclear. CDR1 is WNHNN and CDR2 is SYGVQD in the germline V gene (reference sequence). With 5 bases removed from V and 2 bases from J, the gap between germline ends came to 9 bases. This CDR3 region has 14 residues. CDR3: CASSNQVNTGELFF. The CDR3 DNA is TGCGCCAGCAGTAACCAGGTTAACACCGGGGAGCTGTTTTTT.

The CDR3, as DNA: TGTGCCAGCAGTAGAACAGACTATATGGGCTATGGCTACACCTTC. Translated: CASSRTDYMGYGYTF. The chain has TRBV6-1 and TRBJ1-2; D is unresolved. From germline, CDR1 is MNHNS and CDR2 SASEGT. Trimming left V 5 bases short and J 4 bases short, with 17 bases between. The length of the CDR3 is 15 residues.

This chain uses TRBV7-2 with TRBJ2-7; D ambiguous. The CDR3 is 14 amino acids. Germline values: CDR1 SGHTA, CDR2 FQGNSA. V lost 1 base to trimming and J lost 6 bases, with 13 bases between them. The CDR3 DNA reads as TGTGCCAGCAGCTTAGGCCTAGTGGTAGGCGAGCAGTACTTC. It yields the protein CASSLGLVVGEQYF.

V is TRBV10-3 and J is TRBJ2-3; 8 nucleotides match TRBD1. This CDR3 comprises 13 residues. With V trimmed by 0 bases and J by 9 bases, 2 bases remained unmatched. Looked up from germline, CDR1 is ENHRY and CDR2 is SYGVKD. This CDR3 reads CAISESDRDTQYF. The CDR3 DNA follows: TGTGCCATCAGTGAGTCGGACAGGGACACGCAGTATTTT.

This clone was picked up one time. V usage is TRBV28 and J usage is TRBJ1-2; D is undetermined. The CDR3 has 16 residues. Looked up from germline, CDR1 is MDHEN and CDR2 is SYDVKM. Trimming cost V 2 bases and J 1 base, with 14 bases left between them. The DNA for the CDR3 is TGTGCCAGCAGTTTAGACACCAGATCAGATAACTATGGCTACACCTTC. Its translation is CASSLDTRSDNYGYTF.

A few counts support this clone. The genes are TRBV10-3 and TRBJ2-7, with 7 bases fitting TRBD1. The CDR3 loop spans 14 amino acids. CDR1 ENHRY and CDR2 SYGVKD come from the germline V gene. Trimming removed 4 bases from V and 3 bases from J; junction bases left unmatched: 6. Written as DNA, the CDR3 is TGTGCCATCAGTGGGGGACAGAACAACTACGAGCAGTACTTC. Protein product: CAISGGQNNYEQYF.

This chain links TRBV30 with TRBJ1-3, with D unresolved. This CDR3 region has 13 residues. Per the germline V gene, CDR1 is GTSNPN and CDR2 is SVGIG (reference sequence). Trimming shortened V by 2 bases and J by 3 bases, and 8 bases separated the two germline ends. CDR3 in amino acids: CAWSTGSGNTIYF. The CDR3 nucleotides are TGTGCCTGGAGTACCGGGAGTGGAAACACCATATATTTT.

This clone has only one observation. The chain recombines TRBV4-1 with TRBJ1-2; a weak D match, TRBD1 (6 bases). V was pared by 2 bases and J by 3 bases, with 13 bases between. The CDR3 loop spans 15 amino acids. Germline-derived CDR1 and CDR2 are MGHRA and YSYEKL. CDR3 residues: CASSQNPGVDYGYTF. The CDR3 DNA reads as TGCGCCAGCAGCCAAAACCCAGGGGTGGACTATGGCTACACCTTC.

The J gene is TRBJ2-2, the V gene TRBV6-1; 8 nucleotides align to TRBD1. With 6 bases clipped from V and 0 bases from J, the junction kept 3 bases outside the gene matches. CDR3 length: 15 residues. Germline CDR1 and CDR2: MNHNS and SASEGT. The CDR3, as DNA: TGTGCCAGCAGACAGGGGGTGGCGAACACCGGGGAGCTGTTTTTT. As protein: CASRQGVANTGELFF.

The chain uses TRBV13 and TRBJ1-1; the D gene is possibly TRBD1 (6 bases). In germline, CDR1 is PRHDT, CDR2 FYEKMQ (reference sequence). The CDR3 sequence is 13 residues long. With 8 bases removed from V and 0 bases from J, the gap between germline ends came to 10 bases. The CDR3 bases are TGTGCCAGCGGACAGTGGGTGAACACTGAAGCTTTCTTT. This sequence encodes CASGQWVNTEAFF.

The chain recombines TRBV2 with TRBJ1-1; 9 bases line up with TRBD1. The CDR3 length is 14 residues. Trimming at V came to 6 bases and at J to 4 bases, leaving 6 bases not matched to a gene. CDR1 is SNHLY and CDR2 is FYNNEI in the germline V gene. This chain's CDR3 is CASRQTGGTTEAFF. CDR3 sequence (DNA): TGTGCCAGCAGGCAGACAGGGGGAACCACTGAAGCTTTCTTT.

The rearrangement links TRBV11-2 to TRBJ1-4; weak D call: TRBD1 (6 bases). Per the germline V gene, CDR1 is SGHAT and CDR2 is FQNNGV. The V end was cut by 5 bases, the J end by 0 bases, with 7 bases between. The CDR3 runs 14 residues. CDR3 in DNA: TGTGCCAGCAGCCAGGGGCCAACTAATGAAAAACTGTTTTTT. Translating gives CASSQGPTNEKLFF.

The V call is TRBV7-2, the J call TRBJ1-1, with a weak D call TRBD1 (6 bases). Trimming pared 6 bases from V and 2 bases from J, leaving 10 bases between. In germline, CDR1 is SGHTA, CDR2 FQGNSA. The CDR3 is 13 residues long. The CDR3 nucleotides are TGTGCCAGCAGGTTGACAGGTAACACTGAAGCTTTCTTT. Its translation: CASRLTGNTEAFF.

The chain is built from TRBV9 and TRBJ2-1; D not resolved. Germline V lookup: CDR1 SGDLS, CDR2 YYNGEE. The V gene lost 0 bases and the J gene lost 0 bases, with 10 bases spanning the gap. The CDR3 is 16 amino acids. CDR3 nucleotides: TGTGCCAGCAGCGTAGTATCGAAGAGCTCCTACAATGAGCAGTTCTTC. As protein: CASSVVSKSSYNEQFF. Combining the CDR3 with reference TRBV9 and TRBJ2-1 gives the whole variable domain DSGVTQTPKHLITATGQRVTLRCSPRSGDLSVYWYQQSLDQGLQFLIQYYNGEERAKGNILERFSAQQFPDLHSELNLSSLELGDSALYFCASSVVSKSSYNEQFFGPGTRLTVL.

This clone has a handful of counts. The chain recombines TRBV10-3 with TRBJ2-7; 7 bases are shared with TRBD2. Germline loops: CDR1 ENHRY, CDR2 SYGVKD. Trimming at V came to 1 base and at J to 6 bases, leaving 15 bases not matched to a gene. This CDR3 region has 17 residues. The DNA for the CDR3 is TGTGCCATCAGTGAGTATCTAGCGGTCGAAAGGGGTGGCGAGCAGTACTTC. Translation gives CAISEYLAVERGGEQYF.

J is TRBJ1-1 and V is TRBV19, with D possibly TRBD1 on 5 matching bases. The CDR3 runs 13 residues. Germline assignment: CDR1 LNHDA and CDR2 SQIVND (reference sequence). V lost 3 bases, J lost 7 bases, and 12 bases lay in between. CDR3 in amino acids: CASSIIGEVEAFF. The CDR3 DNA reads as TGTGCCAGTAGTATTATAGGGGAGGTTGAAGCTTTCTTT.

The rearrangement joins TRBV27 to TRBJ2-5; TRBD1 agrees at 7 bases. Germline lookup yields CDR1 MNHEY and CDR2 SMNVEV (reference sequence). The length of the CDR3 is 14 residues. The V and J ends lost 4 bases and 5 bases, in that order; junction bases with no gene match: 7. DNA for the CDR3: TGTGCCAGCAGTTCTAGACAGGGTGGGGAGACCCAGTACTTC. This gives the protein CASSSRQGGETQYF.

The chain uses TRBV7-9 and TRBJ2-7; TRBD1 is a possible D gene (6 bases). Trimming left V 4 bases short and J 4 bases short, with 20 bases between. CDR3 length: 16 amino acids. Per the germline V gene, CDR1 is SEHNR and CDR2 is FQNEAQ (reference sequence). CDR3 in DNA: TGTGCCAGCAGCTCATCCCGCTGGGACATAAGTTACGAGCAGTACTTC. This gives the protein CASSSSRWDISYEQYF.

The chain uses TRBV7-9 and TRBJ2-7; D not certain. Trimming left V 5 bases short and J 4 bases short, with 18 bases between. Germline CDR1 SEHNR, CDR2 FQNEAQ (reference sequence). The CDR3 consists of 15 residues. The CDR3 DNA sequence: TGTGCCAGCAGCCCCCAAAGTGGGCCTGGATACGAGCAGTACTTC. Translation gives CASSPQSGPGYEQYF.